This T cell receptor (beta chain) was recovered during a study of shared clonotypes between healthy human individuals. Investigators spread the genomic DNA of each subset evenly over several immunoSEQ plates. Some clones are missing from TCRdb's copy, which holds only in-frame ones; the method was immunoSEQ multiplex PCR. The sample records about 510,000 clones, about 96% being singletons. Germline V gene sequence: CDR1 MDHEN, CDR2 SYDVKM. The CDR3 is made up of 14 amino acids. Trimming took off 6 bases at V and 1 base at J, with 13 bases between the two ends. Specimen: naive CD4+ T cells sorted from blood. Documented subset: CD45RA+ positively selected. J is TRBJ2-7 and V is TRBV28; possible D gene TRBD2, 5 bases. The clonotype comes from a woman between 25 and 40 years old in good health. The CDR3 reads CASSRHRGSYEQYF. CDR3 in DNA: TGTGCCAGCAGCCGACACCGCGGGTCCTACGAGCAGTACTTC.